Each of the 10 T cell receptor beta chains below was sequenced from the same sample in a study of vaccination and CD4 T cells after COVID-19. Sample treatment: roughly 10-day PBMC culture with coronavirus spike peptide pools or control peptides (ViraFEST assay). Gathered ahead of the COVID-19 pandemic (2011-2018) were the CD4+ T cells of the unexposed donor. Antigen specificity for these receptors is unknown. The Oncomine TCR Beta short-read assay sequenced DNA from cultured CD4+ T cells. TCRdb reanalysed the PCR reads using MiXCR and keeps one entry per CDR3 protein. The sample lists 5,000 to 6,000 distinct CDR3 sequences; roughly 40% were seen once. The sample consisted of CD4+ T cells from blood, cultured in vitro. Receptors were obtained from a human donor in good health.

The sample holds a few counts of this clonotype. The J gene is TRBJ1-1, the V gene TRBV7-2; D is unclear. V was trimmed by 0 bases and J by 4 bases, leaving 12 bases between them. This CDR3 comprises 15 residues. Per the germline V gene, CDR1 is SGHTA and CDR2 is FQGNSA. CDR3 protein: CASSLAIGRGTEAFF. Here the CDR3 DNA reads TGTGCCAGCAGCTTAGCGATAGGCCGGGGCACTGAAGCTTTCTTT. The full variable domain, its missing parts supplied by reference TRBV7-2 and TRBJ1-1, is GAGVSQSPSNKVTEKGKDVELRCDPISGHTALYWYRQSLGQGLEFLIYFQGNSAPDKSGLPSDRFSAERTGGSVSTLTIQRTQQEDSAVYLCASSLAIGRGTEAFFGQGTRLTVV.

V is TRBV20-1 and J is TRBJ2-3; 10 bases align to TRBD2. Trimming cost V 0 bases and J 2 bases; bases outside gene matches: 5. The CDR3 runs to 16 residues. CDR1 and CDR2 from the germline V gene are DFQATT and SNEGSKA (reference sequence). CDR3 nucleotide sequence: TGCAGTGCTAGAGAATTCCTAGCGGGGGACACAGATACGCAGTATTTT. Translation: CSAREFLAGDTDTQYF.

The CDR3 sequence: CASSKGQGIRAFF. DNA of the CDR3: TGTGCCAGTAGCAAGGGACAGGGGATTAGGGCTTTCTTT. The V gene is TRBV19, the J gene TRBJ1-1, with 10 bases that match TRBD1. Trimming at V came to 6 bases and at J to 11 bases, leaving 9 bases not matched to a gene. Germline V gene data show CDR1 as LNHDA and CDR2 as SQIVND (reference sequence). This CDR3 spans 13 amino acids.

The chain recombines TRBV2 with TRBJ2-1, with TRBD2 identical over 8 bases. The V and J ends lost 6 bases and 9 bases, in that order; junction bases with no gene match: 7. CDR1 is SNHLY and CDR2 is FYNNEI in the germline V gene. This CDR3 has 13 residues. The CDR3: CASSWTSSSEQFF. CDR3 coding DNA: TGTGCCAGCAGCTGGACTAGCTCGTCTGAGCAGTTCTTC.

V gene TRBV5-1 combines with J gene TRBJ2-7; tentative D call: TRBD2 (6 bases). The V end was cut by 4 bases, the J end by 3 bases, with 14 bases between. Germline V gene data show CDR1 as SGHRS and CDR2 as YFSETQ. This CDR3 comprises 14 residues. CDR3 in DNA: TGCGCCAGCAGCCCGAACCCGGGAGTCTACGAGCAGTACTTC. Translated: CASSPNPGVYEQYF. The entire variable domain, with the rest obtained from reference TRBV5-1 and TRBJ2-7, is as follows: KAGVTQTPRYLIKTRGQQVTLSCSPISGHRSVSWYQQTPGQGLQFLFEYFSETQRNKGNFPGRFSGRQFSNSRSEMNVSTLELGDSALYLCASSPNPGVYEQYFGPGTRLTVT.

The chain recombines TRBV30 with TRBJ1-5, with D unresolved. This CDR3 contains 13 residues. With 5 bases removed from V and 0 bases from J, the gap between germline ends came to 8 bases. Per the germline V gene, CDR1 is GTSNPN and CDR2 is SVGIG (reference sequence). In nucleotides, the CDR3 is TGTGCCTGGCAGCAAGATAGCAATCAGCCCCAGCATTTT. This encodes CAWQQDSNQPQHF.

This clonotype was detected only a few times. The V call is TRBV6-1, the J call TRBJ1-1, with 11 bases identical to TRBD1. After removal of 7 bases from V and 4 bases from J, the junction contained 8 bases not matched to a gene. The CDR3 contains 15 residues. Germline loops: CDR1 MNHNS, CDR2 SASEGT. CDR3 DNA: TGTGCCAGCAAAAGACGGGGACAGGGGGGCACTGAAGCTTTCTTT. It yields the protein CASKRRGQGGTEAFF.

The rearrangement links TRBV11-3 to TRBJ2-2, with a tentative D call TRBD1 (5 bases). This CDR3 contains 14 residues. Germline V gives CDR1 SGHNT, CDR2 YENEEA. Trimming removed 4 bases from V and 1 base from J, with 7 bases in between. The CDR3 region is CASSSDKNTGELFF. DNA of the CDR3: TGTGCCAGCAGCTCGGACAAGAACACCGGGGAGCTGTTTTTT. Complete variable domain (other parts from reference TRBV11-3 and TRBJ2-2): EAGVVQSPRYKIIEKKQPVAFWCNPISGHNTLYWYLQNLGQGPELLIRYENEEAVDDSQLPKDRFSAERLKGVDSTLKIQPAELGDSAVYLCASSSDKNTGELFFGEGSRLTVL.

The gene calls are TRBV7-8 and TRBJ1-1; possible D gene TRBD1, 5 bases. V lost 4 bases and J 5 bases, leaving 8 bases between the germline ends. The CDR3 is 12 amino acids. Germline values: CDR1 SGHVS, CDR2 FQNEAQ. Written as DNA, the CDR3 is TGTGCCAGCAGCTCGGGGGGGACTGAAGCTTTCTTT. Translating gives CASSSGGTEAFF.

The chain carries TRBV6-2 or TRBV6-3 and TRBJ1-1; D is undetermined. CDR1 MNHEY and CDR2 SVGEGT come from the germline V gene. V lost 4 bases and J lost 5, with 11 bases in between. CDR3 length: 13 residues. The CDR3: CASSSRTGTEAFF. CDR3 sequence (DNA): TGTGCCAGCAGTTCACGAACTGGGACTGAAGCTTTCTTT.